Listed here are 8 T cell receptor beta chains from one sample, sequenced in a study of human T cells and chemical hapten exposure. Time point reported: patch test 2, 6 weeks after DPC sensitization. The treatment is: therapeutic diphenylcyclopropenone sensitization with weekly scalp DPC. TCRdb re-called the RACE reads with MiXCR, one entry per CDR3 protein. The table lists about 40,000 distinct CDR3 sequences, approximately 9% of them singletons, with about 15% in the top ten. The material was whole blood, obtained in connection with sensitization to the hapten diphenylcyclopropenone (DPC). The receptor source for this set is a woman between 40 and 50 years old with alopecia areata. Some clones in this sample may be carry-over from other donors' samples.

The sample holds many counts of this clonotype. V usage is TRBV29-1 and J usage is TRBJ2-7; 11 bases are shared with TRBD2. Germline values: CDR1 SQVTM, CDR2 ANQGSEA. This CDR3 contains 13 residues. The junction had 5 bases not matched to a gene; V was cut back by 7 bases and J by 3 bases. The CDR3 nucleotides are TGCAGCGCCAATCTAGCGGGGGGCTACGAGCAGTACTTC. Encoded protein: CSANLAGGYEQYF.

There are many counts of this clonotype. The V call is TRBV12-3 or TRBV12-4, the J call TRBJ2-3, with TRBD2 matching 9 bases. The CDR3 covers 17 residues. The V gene end was trimmed by 0 bases and the J gene end by 6 bases; junction bases not matched to a gene: 10. CDR3 DNA sequence: TGTGCCAGCAGTTTAGCGCTAGGGACTAGCAGCATCGATACGCAGTATTTT. This translates into CASSLALGTSSIDTQYF.

This clonotype was recorded many times. V and J are TRBV29-1 and TRBJ2-7, with TRBD1 matching 8 bases. V gave up 3 bases and J gave up 3 bases; unmatched junction bases: 7. CDR1 is SQVTM, CDR2 ANQGSEA, per germline. CDR3 length: 14 residues. The CDR3 coding sequence is TGCAGCGTTGAGACCCCCGGGACAGGCTACGAGCAGTACTTC. Its protein is CSVETPGTGYEQYF.

This sequence joins TRBV5-1 and TRBJ2-3; either TRBD1 or TRBD2 may fit D (6 bases each). Germline V gene data show CDR1 as SGHRS and CDR2 as YFSETQ. This CDR3 is built from 16 residues. V was pared by 0 bases and J by 5 bases, with 16 bases between. CDR3 sequence (DNA): TGCGCCAGCAGCTTGGAGGCCGGGGGCGAAGAAGATACGCAGTATTTT. Translated, it gives CASSLEAGGEEDTQYF.

This clonotype was counted many times. The CDR3 here is CASSSHTGQVTGELFF. CDR3 bases: TGTGCCAGCAGTTCCCACACAGGCCAGGTTACCGGGGAGCTGTTTTTT. V gene TRBV12-3 or TRBV12-4 combines with J gene TRBJ2-2; D possibly corresponds to TRBD1 (5 bases). This CDR3 is built from 16 residues. V dropped 4 bases and J dropped 5 bases, with 17 bases sitting between them.

This clonotype was seen repeatedly, ten times or more. J is TRBJ1-5 and V is TRBV28, with D unclear. The CDR3 is made up of 15 amino acids. Trimming cost V 7 bases and J 0 bases, with 13 bases left between them. The germline gives CDR1 MDHEN, CDR2 SYDVKM. CDR3 amino acids: CASTLADFSNQPQHF. CDR3 nucleotide sequence: TGTGCCAGCACCCTTGCGGATTTTAGCAATCAGCCCCAGCATTTT.

The CDR3 DNA follows: TGCAGCGTTGAGAGGACAGGGGGCTTTAAGTACTTC. This sequence encodes CSVERTGGFKYF. The rearrangement joins TRBV29-1 to TRBJ2-7; 11 bases agree with TRBD1. Germline CDR1 SQVTM, CDR2 ANQGSEA. The CDR3 consists of 12 residues. With V trimmed by 3 bases and J by 11 bases, 6 bases remained unmatched.

In this sample, this clonotype turned up many times. The CDR3 nucleotides read TGTGCCAGCAGCGTAGATTTAGGGGGGCCGAACACCGGGGAGCTGTTTTTT. Protein sequence: CASSVDLGGPNTGELFF. The chain has TRBV9 and TRBJ2-2; D possibly uses TRBD1 or TRBD2 (6 bases each). This CDR3 region has 17 residues. From germline, CDR1 is SGDLS and CDR2 YYNGEE. Trimming shortened V by 0 bases and J by 0 bases, and 12 bases separated the two germline ends. Looking up the rest from reference TRBV9 and TRBJ2-2 gives the full variable domain: DSGVTQTPKHLITATGQRVTLRCSPRSGDLSVYWYQQSLDQGLQFLIQYYNGEERAKGNILERFSAQQFPDLHSELNLSSLELGDSALYFCASSVDLGGPNTGELFFGEGSRLTVL.